These T cell receptor beta chains were read from a single sample in a study of shared clonotypes between healthy human individuals. Sequenced by immunoSEQ multiplex PCR; TCRdb stores in-frame clones only, minus some. The table records some 1.5 million clones, about 98% of them present only once. The sequenced sample consisted of naive CD4+ T cells sorted from blood. These receptors all come from a man aged 25 to 45 in good health. Each CDR3 is given with its conserved first and last residue. D genes are given only for firm matches. The size entry is marked missing in some rows and otherwise reads once, few, many or a size class.

once	TRBJ2-3	17	TRBV7-9	TRBD2	TGTGCCAGCAGCCTGGTCCAACTAGCGCCCAAGAGAGATACGCAGTATTTT	CASSLVQLAPKRDTQYF
NA	TRBJ2-3	15	TRBV7-7	TRBD1	TGTGCTAGCAGCTTAGGGGACAGGGCAACAGATACGCAGTATTTT	CASSLGDRATDTQYF
NA	TRBJ2-1	15	TRBV9	TRBD1	TGTGCCAGCAGCGGAGGGACAGGGACCTACAATGAGCAGTTCTTC	CASSGGTGTYNEQFF
NA	TRBJ1-1	14	TRBV11-2	NA	TGTGCCAGCAGCCCGACAGGTGAGAACACTGAAGCTTTCTTT	CASSPTGENTEAFF
NA	TRBJ1-2	14	TRBV30	TRBD1	TGTGCCTGGAGCGCAGGACAGGGTTATCGCGGCTACACCTTC	CAWSAGQGYRGYTF
NA	TRBJ2-7	11	TRBV6-1	TRBD1	TGTGCCAGCAGGCAGGGGGCAGAGCAGTACTTC	CASRQGAEQYF
NA	TRBJ2-4	17	TRBV11-2	TRBD2	TGTGCCAGCAGGGGTAGCGGGGGACCCCTAGCCAAAAACATTCAGTACTTC	CASRGSGGPLAKNIQYF
NA	TRBJ2-7	14	TRBV19	NA	TGTGCCAGTAGTGAGTGGGGGTCCTCCTACGAGCAGTACTTC	CASSEWGSSYEQYF
NA	TRBJ2-5	15	TRBV18	NA	TGTGCCAGCTCACCCTGGGACGACCCACGGGAGACCCAGTACTTC	CASSPWDDPRETQYF
NA	TRBJ1-2	15	TRBV19	TRBD1	TGTGCCAGTAGTACCGACAGGGGGCGGAACTATGGCTACACCTTC	CASSTDRGRNYGYTF
NA	TRBJ1-1	13	TRBV5-1	NA	TGCGCCAGCAGCTCCGGTCCGTCTGGGCAAGCTTTCTTT	CASSSGPSGQAFF
NA	TRBJ2-7	15	TRBV5-1	NA	TGCGCCAGCAGCTTGGAGAAGGGCTTTCGGTACGAGCAGTACTTC	CASSLEKGFRYEQYF
NA	TRBJ2-7	14	TRBV18	TRBD2	TGTGCCAGCTCATCCACTAGCGTCTCCTACGAGCAGTACTTC	CASSSTSVSYEQYF
NA	TRBJ2-7	14	TRBV4-1	NA	TGCGCCAGCAGCCAAGGCGGTACCTCCTACGAGCAGTACTTC	CASSQGGTSYEQYF
once	TRBJ1-2	15	TRBV28	NA	TGTGCCAGCATGCATGGGACTCGGGGTAACTATGGCTACACCTTC	CASMHGTRGNYGYTF
NA	TRBJ2-1	14	TRBV29-1	NA	TGCAGCGTTGAAGTGGCCCGGCGGGCCAATGAGCAGTTCTTC	CSVEVARRANEQFF
NA	TRBJ2-3	17	TRBV7-8	TRBD2	TGTGCCAGCAGCTTAAGGACTAGCGGGACACGTACAGATACGCAGTATTTT	CASSLRTSGTRTDTQYF
NA	TRBJ2-1	15	TRBV5-1	NA	TGCGCCAGCAGCTTGGGACCCAAGAGCAACAATGAGCAGTTCTTC	CASSLGPKSNNEQFF
NA	TRBJ1-1	14	TRBV19	NA	TGTGCCAGTAGTATCACAGCCATGAACACTGAAGCTTTCTTT	CASSITAMNTEAFF
NA	TRBJ2-1	14	TRBV15	TRBD2	TGTGCCACCAGCACTAGCGGGCCCGGGGTTGAGCAGTTCTTC	CATSTSGPGVEQFF